The 30 T cell receptor beta chains in this list originate from one sample, sequenced in a study of cytomegalovirus exposure and HLA in healthy donors. 60 Vbeta and 13 Jbeta primers were used in PCR. The data were produced by immunoSEQ multiplex PCR, yet TCRdb's version contains in-frame clones alone and is incomplete. This sample has over 150,000 clones, with roughly 85% found just once. The material sequenced was PBMCs. These receptors were collected from a man aged 25-45 years in good health and CMV-seropositive.

In this sample, this clone turned up once. The rearrangement links TRBV6-5 to TRBJ1-1; tentatively, D is TRBD1 (6 bases). Germline CDR1 and CDR2: MNHEY and SVGAGI. The CDR3 extends over 15 amino acids. Trimming removed 0 bases at V and 5 bases at J, with 13 bases between. DNA for the CDR3: TGTGCCAGCAGTTACTCGATACAGGGAAGAACTGAAGCTTTCTTT. This sequence encodes CASSYSIQGRTEAFF.

A word on this clone: One end of the junction is discordant with germline, which a read error may explain. The sample has other DNA sequences that encode this CDR3 too. This CDR3 is CASSSGDGPNQPQHF. CDR3 DNA: TGTGCCAGTAGCTCAGGGGACGGCCCGAATCAGCCCCAGCATTTT. This sequence joins TRBV7-9 and TRBJ1-5; tentatively, D is TRBD1 (6 bases). The CDR3 extends over 15 amino acids. Per the germline V gene, CDR1 is SEHNR and CDR2 is FQNEAQ (reference sequence). The full variable domain, rest sourced from reference TRBV7-9 and TRBJ1-5, is DTGVSQNPRHKITKRGQNVTFRCDPISEHNRLYWYRQTLGQGPEFLTYFQNEAQLEKSRLLSDRFSAERPKGSFSTLEIQRTEQGDSAMYLCASSSGDGPNQPQHFGDGTRLSIL.

The CDR3 is CASSSSSGSSYNEQFF. The CDR3, as DNA: TGTGCCAGCAGCTCCTCTAGCGGGAGCTCCTACAATGAGCAGTTCTTC. The chain links TRBV7-2 to TRBJ2-1, with 10 bases that match TRBD2. The ends lost 4 bases at V and 0 bases at J; junction bases unmatched: 3. The CDR3 covers 16 residues. Germline-derived CDR1 and CDR2 are SGHTA and FQGNSA.

This chain uses TRBV19 with TRBJ1-2, with 7 bases aligning to TRBD1. With 7 bases clipped from V and 3 bases from J, the junction kept 8 bases outside the gene matches. Germline V lookup: CDR1 LNHDA, CDR2 SQIVND (reference sequence). This CDR3 spans 14 amino acids. The CDR3 nucleotides read TGTGCCAGTATGCCGGACAGGTCCTACTATGGCTACACCTTC. It translates to CASMPDRSYYGYTF.

V and J are TRBV10-1 and TRBJ2-2, with D tentatively TRBD2 (6 bases). Looked up from germline, CDR1 is WNHNN and CDR2 is SYGVQD (reference sequence). Trimming left V 4 bases short and J 3 bases short, with 9 bases between. The CDR3 contains 14 residues. The chain's CDR3 is CASSAGDHTGELFF. The CDR3 nucleotides are TGCGCCAGCAGTGCGGGGGACCACACCGGGGAGCTGTTTTTT.

The V and J genes are TRBV13 and TRBJ2-3, with 11 positions matching TRBD2. With 4 bases clipped from V and 4 bases from J, the junction kept 7 bases outside the gene matches. Germline V gene sequence: CDR1 PRHDT, CDR2 FYEKMQ (reference sequence). This CDR3 has 16 amino acids. The CDR3 coding sequence is TGTGCCAGCAGCTCCAGACTAGCGGGATCGGCAGATACGCAGTATTTT. This gives the protein CASSSRLAGSADTQYF.

The chain combines TRBV21-1 with TRBJ2-7; TRBD1 is taken as the D call from the table, unchecked against the DNA. TRBV21-1 counts as a pseudogene. The CDR3 is 16 amino acids. The chain's CDR3 is CATENRSEPPFYEQYV. The CDR3 nucleotides are TGTGCCACAGAGAACAGGAGCGAGCCGCCTTTCTACGAGCAGTACGTC.

This clone was picked up one time. The chain recombines TRBV7-8 with TRBJ2-2; 13 bases align to TRBD2. There are 20 residues in the CDR3. Germline CDR1 SGHVS, CDR2 FQNEAQ. J was trimmed by 2 bases and V by 2 bases; bases with no gene match: 11. CDR3: CASSLPTKGGLAGNTGELFF. CDR3 nucleotide sequence: TGTGCCAGCAGCTTACCCACAAAAGGGGGACTAGCGGGAAACACCGGGGAGCTGTTTTTT.

This sequence joins TRBV30 and TRBJ2-3; possible D gene TRBD1, 5 bases. This CDR3 has 12 amino acids. Germline V gene lookup returns CDR1 GTSNPN and CDR2 SVGIG (reference sequence). V was trimmed by 3 bases and J by 5 bases, leaving 9 bases between them. The CDR3 coding sequence is TGTGCCTGGAGGCAGGGTTTAGATACGCAGTATTTT. Its protein is CAWRQGLDTQYF.

The V call is TRBV6-6, the J call TRBJ2-4; 10 bases fit TRBD1. V lost 2 bases, J lost 5 bases, and 0 bases stayed unmatched. The CDR3 is made up of 14 amino acids. CDR1 is MNHNY and CDR2 is SVGAGI in the germline V gene (reference sequence). The CDR3 reads CASSYGQGENIQYF. The CDR3 nucleotides are TGTGCCAGCAGTTACGGACAGGGGGAAAACATTCAGTACTTC.

The chain has TRBV9 and TRBJ2-1, with D possibly matching TRBD1 (6 bases). This CDR3 has 16 residues. Trimming took 4 bases from V and 5 from J, leaving 19 bases between them. Germline assignment: CDR1 SGDLS and CDR2 YYNGEE. The CDR3 is CASSTLGTRNDNEQFF. CDR3 nucleotides: TGTGCCAGCAGCACACTCGGGACAAGAAATGACAATGAGCAGTTCTTC.

The chain couples TRBV5-5 to TRBJ1-6; possibly TRBD1 for D (5 bases). The CDR3 contains 13 residues. Germline V gene lookup returns CDR1 SGHKS and CDR2 YYEKEE (reference sequence). Trimming took 2 bases from V and 10 from J, leaving 10 bases between them. In DNA, the CDR3 is TGTGCCAGCAGCTTCTCGGGGGACTCACCCCTCCACTTT. Translated, it gives CASSFSGDSPLHF.

The V gene is TRBV5-5, the J gene TRBJ1-1; a possible D gene is TRBD1 (6 bases). V was pared by 4 bases and J by 4 bases, with 20 bases between. The germline gives CDR1 SGHKS, CDR2 YYEKEE (reference sequence). The CDR3 runs 16 residues. The CDR3 loop is CASSPRPSTGSTEAFF. The CDR3, as DNA: TGTGCCAGCAGCCCTCGGCCCTCAACAGGGTCCACTGAAGCTTTCTTT.

The genes are TRBV7-3 and TRBJ2-1; TRBD2 aligns across 11 bases. The CDR3 covers 16 residues. The germline CDR1 and CDR2 sequences are SGHTA and FQGTGA. The trim removed 1 base at V and 9 bases at J, leaving 8 bases unmatched. Here the CDR3 reads CASSLRSLAGGTEQFF. The CDR3 coding sequence is TGTGCCAGCAGCTTAAGGTCGCTAGCGGGAGGAACTGAGCAGTTCTTC.

The V gene is TRBV30, the J gene TRBJ1-2; D is unresolved. The V and J ends lost 2 bases and 4 bases respectively, with 17 bases between them. There are 15 residues in the CDR3. CDR1 and CDR2 (germline): GTSNPN, SVGIG (reference sequence). The CDR3 DNA is TGTGCCTGGAGTAAACCATTCGAGGCGTTCTATGGCTACACCTTC. Translated: CAWSKPFEAFYGYTF. The full variable domain, in which reference TRBV30 and TRBJ1-2 provide the parts outside the CDR3, is SQTIHQWPATLVQPVGSPLSLECTVEGTSNPNLYWYRQAAGRGLQLLFYSVGIGQISSEVPQNLSASRPQDRQFILSSKKLLLSDSGFYLCAWSKPFEAFYGYTFGSGTRLTVV.

The chain employs TRBV4-2 and TRBJ2-7; TRBD1 matches 9 bases. This CDR3 contains 16 residues. Germline V gene data show CDR1 as LGHNA and CDR2 as YNFKEQ. V lost 6 bases, J lost 6 bases, and 15 bases stayed unmatched. This CDR3 is CASRNLGQGSLGEQYF. DNA of the CDR3: TGTGCCAGCAGGAATCTTGGACAGGGGAGCTTGGGCGAGCAGTACTTC.

The chain carries TRBV18 and TRBJ1-4; 7 nucleotides agree with TRBD1. This CDR3 is 15 amino acids long. In germline, CDR1 is KGHSH, CDR2 LQKENI. The V segment lost 4 bases and the J segment 6 bases; nucleotides outside the gene matches: 8. The CDR3 DNA reads TGTGCCAGCTCACACGGGACAGAGATGTATGAAAAACTGTTTTTT. This sequence encodes CASSHGTEMYEKLFF. The variable domain in full, completed from reference TRBV18 and TRBJ1-4, reads NAGVMQNPRHLVRRRGQEARLRCSPMKGHSHVYWYRQLPEEGLKFMVYLQKENIIDESGMPKERFSAEFPKEGPSILRIQQVVRGDSAAYFCASSHGTEMYEKLFFGSGTQLSVL.

The chain has TRBV2 and TRBJ2-7, with D perhaps matching TRBD2 (5 bases). V lost 4 bases and J lost 6, with 13 bases in between. CDR1 is SNHLY, CDR2 FYNNEI, per germline. This CDR3 has 13 residues. CDR3 loop: CASSARLGSEQYF. The DNA for the CDR3 is TGTGCCAGCAGTGCCAGGTTAGGGAGCGAGCAGTACTTC.

The chain carries TRBV15 and TRBJ1-2, with 7 bases fitting TRBD1. The CDR3 loop spans 15 amino acids. V lost 3 bases, J lost 0 bases, and 4 bases stayed unmatched. Germline V gene data show CDR1 as LNHNV and CDR2 as YYDKDF (reference sequence). This CDR3 reads CATSSDRETNYGYTF. The CDR3, as DNA: TGTGCCACCAGCAGCGACAGGGAGACTAACTATGGCTACACCTTC.

The V and J genes are TRBV21-1 and TRBJ1-4; the D call in the table, TRBD1, was not verified against the DNA. TRBV21-1 is recorded as a pseudogene. The CDR3 runs to 18 residues. The CDR3 DNA follows: TGTGCCAGCAGCAAAGATAGGGCAGGGCATCACACTAATGAAAAACTGTTTTTT. As protein: CASSKDRAGHHTNEKLFF.

The chain employs TRBV7-2 and TRBJ2-4, with D perhaps matching TRBD2 (5 bases). Trimming cost V 4 bases and J 0 bases, with 13 bases left between them. The CDR3 is 16 residues long. The germline V gene encodes CDR1 SGHTA and CDR2 FQGNSA. The CDR3 DNA reads as TGTGCCAGCAGCTCCCTAGTAGCGATAGCCAAAAACATTCAGTACTTC. Protein sequence: CASSSLVAIAKNIQYF. Full variable domain (remainder filled in from reference TRBV7-2 and TRBJ2-4): GAGVSQSPSNKVTEKGKDVELRCDPISGHTALYWYRQSLGQGLEFLIYFQGNSAPDKSGLPSDRFSAERTGGSVSTLTIQRTQQEDSAVYLCASSSLVAIAKNIQYFGAGTRLSVL.

The V and J genes are TRBV23-1 and TRBJ2-7, with 7 positions matching TRBD2. TRBV23-1 is an open reading frame whose function is uncertain. The ends lost 3 bases at V and 6 bases at J; junction bases unmatched: 11. The CDR3 runs to 15 residues. CDR3 in DNA: TGCGCCAGCAGTCATATCGGGCGGGAGCGCCGCGAGCAGTACTTC. This encodes CASSHIGRERREQYF.

This clone was seen just once. The chain combines TRBV6-5 with TRBJ1-2, with 7 positions matching TRBD1. The CDR3 contains 16 residues. Germline values: CDR1 MNHEY, CDR2 SVGAGI. V lost 0 bases to trimming and J lost 8 bases; unmatched junction nucleotides: 12. CDR3 loop: CASSYSGIDREGGYTF. The CDR3 region has the DNA TGTGCCAGCAGTTACTCCGGAATTGACAGGGAAGGGGGCTACACCTTC.

The chain uses TRBV7-6 and TRBJ2-1, with TRBD1 identical over 7 bases. The germline gives CDR1 SGHVS, CDR2 FNYEAQ. Trimming cost V 2 bases and J 2 bases; bases outside gene matches: 6. The CDR3 spans 16 residues. CDR3 region: CASSLRDSLAYNEQFF. In DNA form, the CDR3 reads TGTGCCAGCAGCTTAAGGGACAGCCTAGCCTACAATGAGCAGTTCTTC.

This clone was picked up one time. At the DNA level, this CDR3 is encoded by other sequences in the same sample as well. The chain recombines TRBV18 with TRBJ2-3; 7 bases align to TRBD2. This CDR3 is built from 14 residues. V dropped 3 bases and J dropped 2; count of bases not matched to a gene: 2. The germline gives CDR1 KGHSH, CDR2 LQKENI. CDR3 sequence reads: CASSPSGLTDTQYF. The CDR3 bases are TGTGCCAGCTCACCTAGCGGGCTCACAGATACGCAGTATTTT.

The chain has TRBV5-1 and TRBJ2-7; 10 bases fit TRBD2. The length of the CDR3 is 16 residues. Germline CDR1 reads SGHRS; CDR2 reads YFSETQ. Germline trimming cut 0 bases from V and 0 bases from J; bases unmatched to any gene: 3. This chain's CDR3 is CASSLGPSGSSYEQYV. The CDR3 nucleotides are TGCGCCAGCAGCTTGGGTCCTAGCGGGAGCTCCTACGAGCAGTACGTC.

V gene TRBV6-1 combines with J gene TRBJ2-2; tentatively, D is TRBD1 (6 bases). V lost 7 bases and J lost 1, with 13 bases in between. This CDR3 has 15 amino acids. The germline CDR1 and CDR2 sequences are MNHNS and SASEGT. The chain's CDR3 is CASTTGTLNTGELFF. The CDR3 nucleotides are TGTGCCAGCACAACCGGGACACTGAACACCGGGGAGCTGTTTTTT.

V gene TRBV10-3 combines with J gene TRBJ2-3, with a tentative D call TRBD1 (5 bases). The germline V gene encodes CDR1 ENHRY and CDR2 SYGVKD. The CDR3 runs 15 residues. Trimming left V 10 bases short and J 1 base short, with 18 bases between. Written as DNA, the CDR3 is TGTGCCACCCTGTCGGGCGGACACGGCACAGATACGCAGTATTTT. Its translation: CATLSGGHGTDTQYF.

This chain joins TRBV19 and TRBJ2-5, with 9 bases identical to TRBD2. V was pared by 4 bases and J by 4 bases, with 13 bases of the junction left unmatched. The CDR3 has 17 residues. Germline V CDR1 and CDR2: LNHDA, SQIVND (reference sequence). CDR3 in amino acids: CASSTPWAREGGETQYF. The CDR3 DNA follows: TGTGCCAGTAGTACCCCGTGGGCGCGGGAGGGGGGAGAGACCCAGTACTTC. The full variable domain, in which reference TRBV19 and TRBJ2-5 provide the parts outside the CDR3, is DGGITQSPKYLFRKEGQNVTLSCEQNLNHDAMYWYRQDPGQGLRLIYYSQIVNDFQKGDIAEGYSVSREKKESFPLTVTSAQKNPTAFYLCASSTPWAREGGETQYFGPGTRLLVL.

The V call is TRBV6-4, the J call TRBJ2-3; a weak D match, TRBD1 (6 bases). CDR3 length equals 13 residues. The germline gives CDR1 MRHNA, CDR2 SNTAGT. Trimming left V 4 bases short and J 3 bases short, with 8 bases between. The CDR3: CASSGTGTDTQYF. The CDR3 nucleotides read TGTGCCAGCAGTGGTACAGGGACAGATACGCAGTATTTT.